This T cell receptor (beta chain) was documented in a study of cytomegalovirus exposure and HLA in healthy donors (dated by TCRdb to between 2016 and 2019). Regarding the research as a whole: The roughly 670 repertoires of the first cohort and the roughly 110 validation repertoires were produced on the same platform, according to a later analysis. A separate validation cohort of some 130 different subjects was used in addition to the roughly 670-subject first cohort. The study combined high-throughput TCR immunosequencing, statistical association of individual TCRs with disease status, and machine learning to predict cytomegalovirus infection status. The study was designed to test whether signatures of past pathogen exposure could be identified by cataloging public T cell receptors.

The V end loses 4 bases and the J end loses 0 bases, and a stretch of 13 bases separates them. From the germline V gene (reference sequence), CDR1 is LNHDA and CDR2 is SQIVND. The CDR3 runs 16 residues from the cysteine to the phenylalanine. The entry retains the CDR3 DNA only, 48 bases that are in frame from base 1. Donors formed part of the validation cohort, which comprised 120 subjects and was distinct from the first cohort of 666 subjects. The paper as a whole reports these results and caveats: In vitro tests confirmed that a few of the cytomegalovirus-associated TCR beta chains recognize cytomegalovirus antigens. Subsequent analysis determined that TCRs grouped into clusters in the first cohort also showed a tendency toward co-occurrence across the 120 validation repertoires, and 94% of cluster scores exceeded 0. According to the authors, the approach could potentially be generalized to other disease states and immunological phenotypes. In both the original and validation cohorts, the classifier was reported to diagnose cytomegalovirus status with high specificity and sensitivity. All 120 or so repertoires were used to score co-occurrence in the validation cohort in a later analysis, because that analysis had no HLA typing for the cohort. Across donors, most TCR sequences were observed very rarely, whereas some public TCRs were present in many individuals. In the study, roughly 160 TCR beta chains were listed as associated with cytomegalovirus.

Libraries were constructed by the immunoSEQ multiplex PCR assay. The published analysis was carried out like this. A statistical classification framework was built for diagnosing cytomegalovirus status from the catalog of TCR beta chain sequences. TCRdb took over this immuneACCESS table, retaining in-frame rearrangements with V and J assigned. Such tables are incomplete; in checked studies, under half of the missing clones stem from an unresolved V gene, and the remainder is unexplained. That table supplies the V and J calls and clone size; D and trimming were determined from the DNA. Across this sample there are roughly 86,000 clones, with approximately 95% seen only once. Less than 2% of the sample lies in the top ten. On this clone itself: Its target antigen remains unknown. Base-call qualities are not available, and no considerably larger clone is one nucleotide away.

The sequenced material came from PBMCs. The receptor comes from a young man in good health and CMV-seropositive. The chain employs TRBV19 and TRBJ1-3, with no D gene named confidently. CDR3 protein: CASSTAIAYSGNTIYF. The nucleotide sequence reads TGTGCCAGTAGTACCGCTATCGCTTACTCTGGAAACACCATATATTTT.